The clone carrying this T cell receptor (beta chain) was recorded a few times. What it recognizes is unknown. CDR1 SQVTM and CDR2 ANQGSEA come from the germline V gene. The CDR3 sequence is 12 residues long. V shed 5 bases and J 6 bases; nucleotides not matched to a gene: 5. Of the isolated RNA, all was reverse transcribed, and so the sequenced material was expressed TCRB transcripts. TCRdb's copy holds only in-frame clones and misses some; the assay was immunoSEQ multiplex PCR. The table lists 150,000 to 200,000 clones, roughly 60% of them singletons, with roughly 0.095% in the top ten. Central memory, naive, regulatory and stem cell-like memory CD4+ cells were sorted by CD45RO/CCR7/CD25/CD127/CD95/CD27. In all sorted populations, purity surpassed 95%. These data come from a study of beta chain features in type 1 diabetes. Study results and caveats: Moderate but significant shortening of TCRB CDR3s was recorded in all four CD4+ subsets from Type 1 diabetes patients.

The TCR sequence derives from a man younger than 40 with type 1 diabetes. Sequencing used naive CD4+ T cells from blood. This chain joins TRBV29-1 and TRBJ2-3; 7 bases are shared with TRBD1. The CDR3 DNA sequence: TGCAGCGTTAGCCGACAGGGTGATACGCAGTATTTT. Its protein is CSVSRQGDTQYF.